This T cell receptor (beta chain) was sequenced for a study of blood T cell repertoires in COVID-19. Whole-study context: There were acute and convalescent COVID-19 samples, and they came from the United States, Italy and Spain. T cells, B-cell-depleted T cells, or PBMCs provided the cDNA or gDNA that served as material.

A Seattle source enrolled patients during active infection and followed them longitudinally. Original processing notes: How many nucleated cells were present was estimated from reference gene primer amplification. Here immunoSEQ multiplex PCR was the method, and the copy in TCRdb shows in-frame clones only, minus some. Clonal size and the V and J genes are those of that table, whereas D and trimming came from the DNA. The sample carries around 130,000 clones, roughly 84% recorded once. Sequencing was carried out using peripheral blood. The clonotype comes from a man aged 25 to 40 with COVID-19, enrolled during active disease.

The CDR3 reads CASSADREEQYF. The CDR3 coding sequence is TGTGCCAGCAGTGCGGACAGGGAGGAGCAGTACTTC. The chain is built from TRBV28 and TRBJ2-7, with 8 bases fitting TRBD1. This CDR3 region has 12 residues. V lost 5 bases and J lost 7; bases outside the gene matches: 4. CDR1 MDHEN and CDR2 SYDVKM come from the germline V gene. Full variable domain (rest looked up from reference TRBV28 and TRBJ2-7): DVKVTQSSRYLVKRTGEKVFLECVQDMDHENMFWYRQDPGLGLRLIYFSYDVKMKEKGDIPEGYSVSREKKERFSLILESASTNQTSMYLCASSADREEQYFGPGTRLTVT.